The text below deals with one TCR beta chain. The sample originates from a study of T cell repertoires in cytomegalovirus infection. TCRdb re-called the reads with MiXCR, one entry per CDR3 protein. The table lists around 550,000 distinct CDR3 sequences, around 27% of them singletons, with roughly an eighth in the top ten. Looked up from germline, CDR1 is LGHNA and CDR2 is YSLEER. The V and J ends lost 0 bases and 8 bases respectively, with 7 bases between them. This CDR3 contains 13 residues. Sequenced sample: PBMCs. The origin of this receptor is a human donor in good health (CMV status not recorded). Some clones in this sample may be carry-over from other donors' samples. The chain carries TRBV4-3 and TRBJ2-2; no clear D gene. Here the CDR3 reads CASSQEKVGELFF. As DNA, the CDR3 is TGCGCCAGCAGCCAAGAGAAGGTGGGGGAGCTGTTTTTT.